Sequencing of this T cell receptor beta chain was carried out in a study of CXCR3-negative and CXCR3-positive naive CD8 T cells. Looking at the study overall: With about 1.5 +/- 0.3 million reads per library, the TRB reads numbered roughly 130 million in total. The study, taken as a whole, reports: The majority of assays used fresh PBMCs, and CXCR3 expression partially decreased after cryopreservation. Naive subsets had comparable surface CD5, so TRB CDR3 properties gauged TCR strength. For CXCR3-positive naive cells, TRB CDR3s were more hydrophobic than those of CXCR3-negative naive cells.

The CDR3 has 17 residues. CDR1 and CDR2 (germline): SQVTM, ANQGSEA. Notes on this clonotype: The antigen is unknown.

The naive CD8+ gate required CD45RO-CCR7+CD27+CD95- phenotype. The authors made the TRB cDNA libraries by 5' RACE using UMI labels. Reprocessing the 5' RACE reads, TCRdb reports a single entry for every CDR3 protein and omits DNA. The data include about 150,000 distinct CDR3 sequences; the top ten clones carry 0.41%. This TCR was recovered from a human donor in good health. Some clones in this sample may be carry-over from other donors' samples. The sample was naive CXCR3+ CD8+ T cells from blood. As for subset: CD45RO-CCR7+CD27+CD95- naive CD8+ T cells expressing CXCR3 (TNR3+). The gene calls are TRBV29-1 and TRBJ2-1; the D call from TCRdb, TRBD2, cannot be confirmed without DNA. CDR3 residues: CSVEYAGGSGTNNEQFF.